This T cell receptor (beta chain) was obtained from a study of OX40 agonist ivuxolimab in advanced cancers. Study at large: Under the entry rules, prior anti-PD-1, anti-PD-L1 or anti-CTLA-4 therapy was allowed, and around 36% had some.

Germline trimming cut 0 bases from V and 6 bases from J; bases unmatched to any gene: 0. The CDR3 runs 15 residues. The germline CDR1 and CDR2 sequences are MRHNA and SNTAGT. Whole-study findings and limits: The average count of expanded clones was higher among CD8+ T cells than among CD4+. Nonresponders included some who also had low normalized T-cell clonal expansion.

Profiling relied on immunoSEQ multiplex PCR, and the TCRdb table lists in-frame clones only, not all of them. This sample has 20,000 or so clones, with about three quarters found just once. As for this clone: Antigen: not known.

This TCR was sampled from an adult with an advanced solid tumor such as melanoma, head and neck, liver or kidney cancer. V is TRBV6-4 and J is TRBJ2-1; 12 bases line up with TRBD2. Material: CD4+ or CD8+ T cells sorted from blood, obtained in a trial of the OX40 agonist ivuxolimab. The CDR3 sequence is CASSDSTSGSNEQFF. CDR3 coding DNA: TGTGCCAGCAGTGACTCGACTAGCGGGAGCAATGAGCAGTTCTTC.